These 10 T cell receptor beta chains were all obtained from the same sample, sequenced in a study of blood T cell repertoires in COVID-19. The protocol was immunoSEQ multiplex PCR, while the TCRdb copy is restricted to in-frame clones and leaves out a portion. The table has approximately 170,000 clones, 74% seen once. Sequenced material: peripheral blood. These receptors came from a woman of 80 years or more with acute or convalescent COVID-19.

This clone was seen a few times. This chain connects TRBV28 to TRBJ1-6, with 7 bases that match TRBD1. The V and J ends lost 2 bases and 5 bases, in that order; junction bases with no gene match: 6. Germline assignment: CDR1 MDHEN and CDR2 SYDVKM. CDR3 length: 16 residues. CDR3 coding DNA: TGTGCCAGCAGTTTACTTGGCAGGGGGGATAATTCACCCCTCCACTTT. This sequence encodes CASSLLGRGDNSPLHF.

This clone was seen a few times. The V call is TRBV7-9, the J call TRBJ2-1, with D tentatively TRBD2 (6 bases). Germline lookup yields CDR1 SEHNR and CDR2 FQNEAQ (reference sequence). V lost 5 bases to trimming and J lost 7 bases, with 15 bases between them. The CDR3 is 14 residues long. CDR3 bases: TGTGCCAGCAGCGGAGGGACGTTAGGTAATGAGCAGTTCTTC. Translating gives CASSGGTLGNEQFF.

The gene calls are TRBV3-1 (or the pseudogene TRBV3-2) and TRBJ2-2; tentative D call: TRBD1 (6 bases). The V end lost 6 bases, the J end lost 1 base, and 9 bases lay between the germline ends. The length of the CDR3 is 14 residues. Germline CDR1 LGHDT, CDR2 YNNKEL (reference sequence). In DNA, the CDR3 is TGTGCCAGCAGGCGGACAGAGAACACCGGGGAGCTGTTTTTT. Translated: CASRRTENTGELFF.

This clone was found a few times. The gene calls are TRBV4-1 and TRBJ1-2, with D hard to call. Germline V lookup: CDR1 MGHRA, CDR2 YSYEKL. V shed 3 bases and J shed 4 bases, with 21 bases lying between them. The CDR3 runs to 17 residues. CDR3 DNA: TGCGCCAGCAGCCATAACCCCCCGGGAGCTCAAACCTATGGCTACACCTTC. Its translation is CASSHNPPGAQTYGYTF.

CDR3 nucleotide sequence: TGCGCCAGCAGCCAGGGAGCGGGAGAACTAGATACGCAGTATTTT. It codes for CASSQGAGELDTQYF. This chain uses TRBV4-3 with TRBJ2-3, with 8 bases aligning to TRBD2. With 3 bases clipped from V and 5 bases from J, the junction kept 7 bases outside the gene matches. The CDR3 is 15 residues long. CDR1 is LGHNA, CDR2 YSLEER, per germline.

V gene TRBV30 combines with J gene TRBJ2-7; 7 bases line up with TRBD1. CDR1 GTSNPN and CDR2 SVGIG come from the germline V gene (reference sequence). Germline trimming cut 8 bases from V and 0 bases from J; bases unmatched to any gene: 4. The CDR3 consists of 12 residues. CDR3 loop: CAANRGSYEQYF. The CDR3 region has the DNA TGTGCCGCAAACAGGGGCTCCTACGAGCAGTACTTC.

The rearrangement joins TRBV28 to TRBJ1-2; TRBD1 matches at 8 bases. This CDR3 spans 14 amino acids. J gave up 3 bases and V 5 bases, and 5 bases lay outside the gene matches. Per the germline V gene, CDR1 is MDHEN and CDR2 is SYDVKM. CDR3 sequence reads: CASSLQGGYYGYTF. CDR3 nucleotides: TGTGCCAGCAGTCTACAGGGGGGATACTATGGCTACACCTTC.

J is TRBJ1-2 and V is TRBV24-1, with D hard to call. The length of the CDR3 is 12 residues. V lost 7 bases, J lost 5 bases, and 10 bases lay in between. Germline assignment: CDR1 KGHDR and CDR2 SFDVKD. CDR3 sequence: CATRGQEYGYTF. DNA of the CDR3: TGTGCCACCAGGGGCCAAGAATATGGCTACACCTTC.

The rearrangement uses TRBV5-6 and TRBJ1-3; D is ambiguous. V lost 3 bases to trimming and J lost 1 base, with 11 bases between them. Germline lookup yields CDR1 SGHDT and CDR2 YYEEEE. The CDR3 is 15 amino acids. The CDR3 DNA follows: TGTGCCAGCAGCTGGAAAGGAGTTTCTGGAAACACCATATATTTT. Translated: CASSWKGVSGNTIYF.

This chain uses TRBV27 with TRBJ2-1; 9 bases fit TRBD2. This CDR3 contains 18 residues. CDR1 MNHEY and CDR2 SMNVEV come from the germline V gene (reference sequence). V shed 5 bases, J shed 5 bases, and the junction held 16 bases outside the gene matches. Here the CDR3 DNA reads TGTGCCAGCAGTCCGGACCTCCCCAGGCTAGCGGGACACAATGAGCAGTTCTTC. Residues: CASSPDLPRLAGHNEQFF.